This TCR beta chain was sequenced in a study of blood T cells in healthy people across ages. Study results and caveats: Diversity figures based on one million T cells were deemed too low.

Of note for this clonotype: Its antigen is not identified.

CDR3 size: 16 residues. The germline V gene has CDR1 SGHTA and CDR2 FQGNSA. Trimming removed 2 bases at V and 0 bases at J, with 12 bases between. The second PCR ran roughly 6 to 12 cycles with a sample-barcoded 5' primer and J-beta primers. MiXCR, applied by TCRdb to the 5' RACE reads, yields one record per CDR3 protein. The repertoire holds roughly 1.9 million distinct CDR3 sequences, with about two fifths as singletons. The chain has TRBV7-2 and TRBJ2-3; tentatively, D is TRBD2 (6 bases). This sequence was found in a human donor in good health. What was sequenced was blood. CDR3 in amino acids: CASSLIDGTSTDTQYF. CDR3 coding DNA: TGTGCCAGCAGCTTAATCGACGGGACTAGCACAGATACGCAGTATTTT.